This T cell receptor (beta chain) derives from a study of shared clonotypes between healthy human individuals. Repertoires were generated with immunoSEQ multiplex PCR, while TCRdb's copy carries only in-frame clones and drops some. Of 1.5 million to 2.5 million clones in the sample, about 94% were seen once. Naive CD8 isolation took CD45RO-negative cells positively selected for CCR7 and excluded terminally differentiated effector memory CD45RA+ cells. Donors comprised only Caucasian adults living in Nashville, Tennessee. This CDR3 is 15 amino acids long. Germline-derived CDR1 and CDR2 are LGHNA and YSLEER. V was clipped by 1 base and J by 5 bases, with 11 bases between them.

The clonotype originates from a man younger than 35 in good health. This chain joins TRBV4-3 and TRBJ2-2; weak D call: TRBD1 (6 bases). Source material: naive CD8+ T cells sorted from blood. CDR3 amino acids: CASSQVLDRTGELFF. In nucleotides, the CDR3 is TGCGCCAGCAGCCAAGTTCTAGACAGGACCGGGGAGCTGTTTTTT.